This T cell receptor beta chain was captured in a study of vaccination and CD4 T cells after COVID-19. This CDR3 is 16 amino acids long. CDR1 and CDR2 from the germline V gene are SNHLY and FYNNEI. V gave up 6 bases and J gave up 1 base; unmatched junction bases: 8. Of note for this clonotype: Its matching antigen is unknown.

An Oncomine TCR Beta short-read assay was used to sequence the DNA from cultured CD4+ T cells. TCRdb processed the PCR reads anew with MiXCR; each CDR3 protein has one entry. The repertoire has some 2,100 distinct CDR3 sequences, around 55% of them found once; the top ten carry roughly 88%. Treatment denoted: roughly 10-day PBMC culture with coronavirus spike peptide pools or control peptides (ViraFEST assay). This material consisted of CD4+ T cells from blood, cultured in vitro, taken after SARS-CoV-2 vaccination. This TCR was recovered from a human donor who had recovered from COVID-19. The rearrangement uses TRBV2 and TRBJ2-2; TRBD1 aligns across 7 bases. CDR3 sequence (DNA): TGTGCCAGCAGGGGAGAGGGACAGCGGAACACCGGGGAGCTGTTTTTT. Amino acid sequence: CASRGEGQRNTGELFF.